The 32 T cell receptor beta chains given below trace back to one sample, sequenced in a study of blood T cell repertoires in COVID-19. The assay was immunoSEQ multiplex PCR, and TCRdb's table has in-frame clones only and misses some. This sample has 250,000 or so clones, with about 87% found just once. Sample: peripheral blood. These receptors were taken from a woman aged 70 to 79 with active or convalescent COVID-19.

This chain uses TRBV19 with TRBJ2-1; TRBD2 matches 11 bases. Germline CDR1 LNHDA, CDR2 SQIVND (reference sequence). The CDR3 contains 19 residues. The V gene end was trimmed by 3 bases and the J gene end by 5 bases; junction bases not matched to a gene: 15. The CDR3 DNA follows: TGTGCCAGTAGTATGGCCCCCGGGACTAGCGGAAGAGGGAACAATGAGCAGTTCTTC. Its protein is CASSMAPGTSGRGNNEQFF.

V gene TRBV18 combines with J gene TRBJ1-2, with TRBD1 identical over 8 bases. This CDR3 has 15 amino acids. Germline V CDR1 and CDR2: KGHSH, LQKENI. V shed 2 bases and J 8 bases; nucleotides not matched to a gene: 10. As DNA, the CDR3 is TGTGCCAGCTCACCATCCTTTGGACAGGGTAAAGGCTACACCTTC. Its translation is CASSPSFGQGKGYTF.

The chain employs TRBV2 and TRBJ1-5, with a possible D match to TRBD1 (6 bases). The V gene lost 8 bases and the J gene lost 6 bases, with 20 bases spanning the gap. Germline CDR1 reads SNHLY; CDR2 reads FYNNEI. There are 15 residues in the CDR3. The CDR3 nucleotides read TGTGCCAGCTGCCGACAGCCTGGGGGCACTCAGCCCCAGCATTTT. This encodes CASCRQPGGTQPQHF.

This CDR3 reads CASSPRQSYGYTF. In nucleotides, the CDR3 is TGTGCCAGCAGCCCGAGACAGAGCTATGGCTACACCTTC. The chain recombines TRBV9 with TRBJ1-2, with a tentative D call TRBD1 (5 bases). This CDR3 comprises 13 residues. V shed 4 bases and J shed 4 bases, with 11 bases lying between them. The germline V gene has CDR1 SGDLS and CDR2 YYNGEE.

V and J are TRBV20-1 and TRBJ1-2; D might be TRBD1 (5 bases). Per germline, CDR1 DFQATT and CDR2 SNEGSKA (reference sequence). The germline V and J ends were trimmed by 6 bases and 5 bases, with 10 bases remaining between them. CDR3 length equals 11 residues. The CDR3 nucleotides are TGCAGTGCCACTCAGGGTTATGGCTACACCTTC. Encoded protein: CSATQGYGYTF.

This chain's CDR3 is CASTLRTSPYNEQFF. The CDR3 DNA reads as TGCGCCAGCACCCTTAGAACTAGCCCCTACAATGAGCAGTTCTTC. The genes are TRBV10-1 and TRBJ2-1, with D possibly being TRBD2 (6 bases). Germline V CDR1 and CDR2: WNHNN, SYGVQD (reference sequence). This CDR3 region has 15 residues. Trimming removed 7 bases from V and 2 bases from J, with 15 bases in between.

The V and J genes are TRBV19 and TRBJ2-1, with TRBD1 matching 10 bases. The CDR3 runs 15 residues. Losses at the gene ends were 6 bases for V and 6 bases for J; bases not matched to a gene: 8. The germline gives CDR1 LNHDA, CDR2 SQIVND (reference sequence). CDR3 bases: TGTGCCAGTAGCGCTACCCGGACAGGGGGCAATGAGCAGTTCTTC. Residues: CASSATRTGGNEQFF.

This chain links TRBV4-1 with TRBJ1-1; tentative D call: TRBD1 (5 bases). The CDR3 has 15 amino acids. The germline CDR1 and CDR2 sequences are MGHRA and YSYEKL. V was trimmed by 4 bases and J by 3 bases, leaving 15 bases between them. CDR3 nucleotides: TGCGCCAGCAGCCTCACGGGGGGATGGGACACTGAAGCTTTCTTT. This gives the protein CASSLTGGWDTEAFF.

The chain carries TRBV6-4 and TRBJ1-6, with a weak D call TRBD1 (5 bases). The CDR3 contains 14 residues. Germline lookup yields CDR1 MRHNA and CDR2 SNTAGT. V lost 6 bases and J 10 bases, leaving 16 bases between the germline ends. The CDR3 here is CASRADSLGSPLHF. The DNA for the CDR3 is TGTGCCAGCAGAGCCGACAGTTTGGGGTCACCCCTCCACTTT.

The chain joins TRBV5-5 to TRBJ1-2; 7 nucleotides match TRBD1. V lost 1 base to trimming and J lost 5 bases; unmatched junction nucleotides: 2. The CDR3 is 13 residues long. The germline CDR1 and CDR2 sequences are SGHKS and YYEKEE (reference sequence). The CDR3 region is CASSLTGAYGYTF. DNA for the CDR3: TGTGCCAGCAGCTTGACAGGGGCTTATGGCTACACCTTC.

There are a few counts of this clone. This CDR3 reads CASSGQAKLFF. CDR3 sequence (DNA): TGTGCCAGCAGTGGACAGGCAAAACTGTTTTTT. The J gene is TRBJ1-4, the V gene TRBV6-2 or TRBV6-3, with 7 nucleotides matching TRBD1. The CDR3 covers 11 residues. Per germline, CDR1 MNHEY and CDR2 SVGEGT. J was trimmed by 10 bases and V by 5 bases; bases with no gene match: 1.

This chain uses TRBV3-1 (or the pseudogene TRBV3-2) with TRBJ2-5; TRBD2 might be the D (6 bases). V lost 1 base to trimming and J lost 7 bases, with 13 bases between them. The germline gives CDR1 LGHDT, CDR2 YNNKEL (reference sequence). This CDR3 region has 14 residues. CDR3 coding DNA: TGTGCCAGCAGCCAAGTTCCAAGAGCGGGGACCCAGTACTTC. Translated, it gives CASSQVPRAGTQYF.

This clone was counted once. Here the CDR3 DNA reads TGTGCCAGCAGCCCACCGACAGGGGGCGCATCAAACACTGAAGCTTTCTTT. Translation: CASSPPTGGASNTEAFF. This rearrangement joins TRBV5-6 to TRBJ1-1; 10 bases agree with TRBD1. The V gene end was trimmed by 4 bases and the J gene end by 2 bases; junction bases not matched to a gene: 11. This CDR3 is built from 17 residues. CDR1 is SGHDT, CDR2 YYEEEE, per germline.

This sequence joins TRBV23-1 and TRBJ2-2; 9 bases fit TRBD1. TRBV23-1 is recorded as an ORF, its role being uncertain. With V trimmed by 4 bases and J by 6 bases, 3 bases remained unmatched. The CDR3 covers 14 residues. The CDR3 nucleotides read TGCGCCAGCAGTCGGGACAGGGATGCCGGGGAGCTGTTTTTT. It specifies CASSRDRDAGELFF.

The chain links TRBV10-2 to TRBJ1-1; 8 positions match TRBD1. Germline CDR1 is WSHSY and CDR2 is SAAADI. Trimming removed 6 bases from V and 1 base from J; junction bases left unmatched: 4. The CDR3 extends over 14 amino acids. The CDR3 loop is CASRDGQGNTEAFF. The CDR3 region has the DNA TGCGCCAGCAGGGACGGACAGGGGAACACTGAAGCTTTCTTT.

The chain couples TRBV9 to TRBJ2-1; 7 bases match TRBD1. This CDR3 contains 13 residues. The V gene end was trimmed by 3 bases and the J gene end by 14 bases; junction bases not matched to a gene: 11. CDR1 and CDR2 from the germline V gene are SGDLS and YYNGEE. DNA for the CDR3: TGTGCCAGCAGCGCAAGAGGGTTACAGGGGAAGTTCTTC. Protein sequence: CASSARGLQGKFF.

The chain links TRBV7-8 to TRBJ2-1, with D possibly being TRBD2 (6 bases). The CDR3 totals 13 residues. Germline V gives CDR1 SGHVS, CDR2 FQNEAQ. V lost 6 bases and J 6 bases, leaving 12 bases between the germline ends. CDR3 nucleotides: TGTGCCAGCAGGTACGCGGGGTCCAATGAGCAGTTCTTC. It codes for CASRYAGSNEQFF.

Regarding this clone: This same CDR3 is encoded by further DNA sequences in the sample. The genes are TRBV7-6 and TRBJ1-3; the D gene is possibly TRBD1 (5 bases). V lost 2 bases, J lost 4 bases, and 24 bases lay in between. The V gene's germline CDR1 is SGHVS and CDR2 FNYEAQ. The CDR3 totals 19 residues. The CDR3 here is CASSLWGSARGGRGNTIYF. The CDR3 nucleotides are TGTGCCAGCAGCTTATGGGGATCAGCTAGGGGAGGAAGAGGAAACACCATATATTTT.

The chain links TRBV9 to TRBJ2-2; weak D call: TRBD1 (6 bases). Germline V gene sequence: CDR1 SGDLS, CDR2 YYNGEE. V was clipped by 0 bases and J by 6 bases, with 15 bases between them. This CDR3 region has 16 residues. CDR3 DNA: TGTGCCAGCAGCGTAGGGGCAGGGGTTGCCCCCGGGGAGCTGTTTTTT. This codes for CASSVGAGVAPGELFF.

The CDR3 region has the DNA TGTGCCAGCAGCTTAGGGCCCCTCCCCACCTACGAGCAGTACTTC. Amino acid sequence: CASSLGPLPTYEQYF. The V and J genes are TRBV7-2 and TRBJ2-7, with D unresolved. The length of the CDR3 is 15 residues. Germline assignment: CDR1 SGHTA and CDR2 FQGNSA. Trimming removed 1 base at V and 2 bases at J, with 12 bases between.

This chain uses TRBV6-2 or TRBV6-3 with TRBJ2-1, with TRBD2 matching 14 bases. Trimming cost V 0 bases and J 0 bases; bases outside gene matches: 7. Germline V gene data show CDR1 as MNHEY and CDR2 as SVGEGT. The CDR3 length is 20 residues. CDR3 sequence reads: CASSYSSTSGGVFSYNEQFF. The DNA of the CDR3 is TGTGCCAGCAGTTACTCGTCGACTAGCGGGGGGGTCTTCTCCTACAATGAGCAGTTCTTC.

The chain couples TRBV19 to TRBJ2-7; TRBD2 agrees at 9 bases. Germline V gives CDR1 LNHDA, CDR2 SQIVND (reference sequence). The CDR3 is 15 amino acids. The V segment lost 6 bases and the J segment 3 bases; nucleotides outside the gene matches: 9. CDR3 protein: CASRDIAGAYYEQYF. The CDR3 DNA sequence: TGTGCCAGTAGGGATATAGCGGGGGCTTACTACGAGCAGTACTTC.

The V gene is TRBV5-1, the J gene TRBJ2-1; 12 nucleotides agree with TRBD2. V lost 4 bases and J lost 10; bases outside the gene matches: 6. CDR3 length: 14 amino acids. From germline, CDR1 is SGHRS and CDR2 YFSETQ. The CDR3 nucleotides are TGCGCCAGCAGCGGGGGACTAGCGGGCGGAGAGCAGTTCTTC. It codes for CASSGGLAGGEQFF.

As regards this clone: Different DNA sequences within this sample yield the same CDR3. The rearrangement joins TRBV9 to TRBJ1-2, with D unclear. This CDR3 is 12 amino acids long. V lost 2 bases and J 3 bases, leaving 5 bases between the germline ends. Germline CDR1 and CDR2: SGDLS and YYNGEE. In DNA form, the CDR3 reads TGTGCCAGCAGCGTTGGCTACTATGGCTACACCTTC. It is translated as CASSVGYYGYTF.

The genes are TRBV7-3 and TRBJ1-1, with 8 nucleotides matching TRBD1. The CDR3 extends over 16 amino acids. Germline values: CDR1 SGHTA, CDR2 FQGTGA. V gave up 5 bases and J gave up 0 bases; unmatched junction bases: 8. CDR3 protein: CASSPQGASMNTEAFF. As DNA, the CDR3 is TGTGCCAGCAGCCCTCAGGGGGCTTCGATGAACACTGAAGCTTTCTTT.

This clone was picked up a small number of times. The V and J genes are TRBV18 and TRBJ1-3, with D perhaps matching TRBD1 (5 bases). Trimming removed 3 bases at V and 2 bases at J, with 14 bases between. The CDR3 has 16 amino acids. Per the germline V gene, CDR1 is KGHSH and CDR2 is LQKENI. CDR3 in DNA: TGTGCCAGCTCACCGGAACAGGCGGCCACTGGAAACACCATATATTTT. Residues: CASSPEQAATGNTIYF. Full variable domain (rest looked up from reference TRBV18 and TRBJ1-3): NAGVMQNPRHLVRRRGQEARLRCSPMKGHSHVYWYRQLPEEGLKFMVYLQKENIIDESGMPKERFSAEFPKEGPSILRIQQVVRGDSAAYFCASSPEQAATGNTIYFGEGSWLTVV.

V gene TRBV6-2 or TRBV6-3 combines with J gene TRBJ2-7, with D possibly TRBD1 on 6 matching bases. Trimming pared 5 bases from V and 3 bases from J, leaving 17 bases between. The CDR3 is 15 amino acids. Germline-derived CDR1 and CDR2 are MNHEY and SVGEGT. The CDR3 sequence is CASSLRPGQSYEQYF. CDR3 nucleotide sequence: TGTGCCAGCAGTCTAAGGCCAGGACAGAGCTACGAGCAGTACTTC.

The genes are TRBV4-3 and TRBJ1-5; D is perhaps TRBD1 (5 bases). Trimming took off 4 bases at V and 7 bases at J, with 14 bases between the two ends. The germline CDR1 and CDR2 sequences are LGHNA and YSLEER. CDR3 length: 14 amino acids. CDR3 nucleotide sequence: TGCGCCAGCAGCCTTCATGTCGGGGGACAGCCCCAGCATTTT. It translates to CASSLHVGGQPQHF.

This chain connects TRBV24-1 to TRBJ1-2, with unresolved D. The CDR3 covers 15 residues. In germline, CDR1 is KGHDR, CDR2 SFDVKD. V lost 5 bases, J lost 4 bases, and 16 bases lay in between. The DNA for the CDR3 is TGTGCCACCAGTGCCAATACGGGGAATGGCTATGGCTACACCTTC. Translation: CATSANTGNGYGYTF.

The V call is TRBV7-2, the J call TRBJ1-3; D is undetermined. Trimming shortened V by 5 bases and J by 3 bases, and 14 bases separated the two germline ends. CDR3 length equals 15 residues. The V gene's germline CDR1 is SGHTA and CDR2 FQGNSA. This chain's CDR3 is CASSPPGRDGNTIYF. CDR3 in DNA: TGTGCCAGCAGCCCCCCCGGACGGGATGGAAACACCATATATTTT.

V usage is TRBV27 and J usage is TRBJ2-2; D possibly corresponds to TRBD1 (5 bases). The length of the CDR3 is 13 residues. Deletions cut 7 bases from V and 2 bases from J, with 8 bases between. The germline CDR1 and CDR2 sequences are MNHEY and SMNVEV (reference sequence). For the CDR3, the DNA is TGTGCCAGCAAAACAGGAAACACCGGGGAGCTGTTTTTT. It yields the protein CASKTGNTGELFF.

The chain has TRBV14 and TRBJ1-1; the D gene is possibly TRBD1 (5 bases). The CDR3 covers 16 residues. With 4 bases removed from V and 0 bases from J, the gap between germline ends came to 15 bases. Germline CDR1 and CDR2: SGHDN and FVKESK. This chain's CDR3 is CASSPRTLYLNTEAFF. CDR3 nucleotides: TGTGCCAGCAGCCCCCGGACACTTTATTTGAACACTGAAGCTTTCTTT.